Listed below are T cell receptor beta chains from one sample, sequenced in a study of graft-versus-host responses after intestinal transplantation. The data were produced by immunoSEQ multiplex PCR, yet TCRdb's version contains in-frame clones alone and is incomplete. The sample yields some 87,000 clones, 90% to 95% seen once. Antigen specificity for these receptors is unknown. The sample consisted of unstimulated CD8+ T cells sorted from spleen or lymph node cells, taken before transplant. Receptors were obtained from a human donor who was the organ donor for an intestinal transplant. Each CDR3 is given with its conserved first and last residue. A D gene is named only where the DNA matches it firmly. Only some rows state a clone size, as once, few, many or a class for expanded clones.

cdr3_aa	cdr3_nt	v_call	j_call	clone_size	d_call
CASGRRRLRSAFF	TGTGCCAGCGGCCGACGCCGACTACGTTCAGCTTTCTTT	TRBV28	TRBJ1-1	-	-
CASSPNQGTSGSYEQYF	TGTGCCAGCAGCCCTAATCAAGGGACTAGCGGTTCCTACGAGCAGTACTTC	TRBV4-2	TRBJ2-7	once	TRBD2
CASSSGVSVYNEQFF	TGTGCCAGCAGCTCAGGGGTTAGCGTCTACAATGAGCAGTTCTTC	TRBV28	TRBJ2-1	-	-
CASSYSGTTYEQYF	TGTGCCAGCAGCTATAGCGGGACTACCTACGAGCAGTACTTC	TRBV7-9	TRBJ2-7	once	TRBD2
CASSYSAESYEQYF	TGTGCCAGCAGTTACTCAGCCGAATCCTACGAGCAGTACTTC	TRBV6-5	TRBJ2-7	-	-
CASSPRRGAGNQPQHF	TGTGCCAGCAGCCCCCGGAGGGGAGCGGGCAATCAGCCCCAGCATTTT	TRBV7-3	TRBJ1-5	-	-
CASSLGPSPGETQYF	TGTGCCAGCAGCTTAGGGCCGTCACCTGGAGAGACCCAGTACTTC	TRBV7-9	TRBJ2-5	-	-
CASSSTGEAETQYF	TGTGCCAGCAGCTCAACAGGGGAAGCAGAGACCCAGTACTTC	TRBV7-9	TRBJ2-5	-	TRBD1
CASSEGLAGPSYNEQFF	TGTGCCAGCAGTGAAGGACTAGCGGGACCATCCTACAATGAGCAGTTCTTC	TRBV9	TRBJ2-1	-	TRBD2
CASSLGAGGPSEQYF	TGTGCCAGCAGCTTAGGAGCGGGGGGGCCGAGTGAGCAGTACTTC	TRBV11-2	TRBJ2-7	-	TRBD2
CASSLSTFNEKLFF	TGTGCCAGCAGTTTATCCACATTTAATGAAAAACTGTTTTTT	TRBV27	TRBJ1-4	-	-
CASSPAGAGGSHEQYF	TGTGCCAGCAGCCCCGCCGGGGCGGGGGGGTCTCACGAGCAGTACTTC	TRBV13	TRBJ2-7	-	TRBD2
CASKLGNTGELFF	TGTGCCAGCAAACTAGGGAACACCGGGGAGCTGTTTTTT	TRBV6-5	TRBJ2-2	-	-
CASSYGEMNTEAFF	TGTGCCAGCAGTTACGGAGAAATGAACACTGAAGCTTTCTTT	TRBV6-5	TRBJ1-1	-	-
CASSLGPTGDEQFF	TGTGCCAGCAGCTTGGGGCCGACAGGGGATGAGCAGTTCTTC	TRBV7-9	TRBJ2-1	-	TRBD1